This T cell receptor beta chain was profiled in a study of identical twins. Study results and limitations: Not following the same donors, the study drew its conclusions from cross-sectional statistical analysis.

Germline lookup yields CDR1 PRHDT and CDR2 FYEKMQ (reference sequence). The CDR3 runs to 15 residues. The V end lost 5 bases, the J end lost 6 bases, and 14 bases lay between the germline ends. A word on this clonotype: The antigen remains unidentified.

A universal primer site was added by template switching, and unique molecular identifiers were carried by the cDNA. TCRdb called the 5' RACE reads again in MiXCR, with one record for every CDR3 protein. This sample carries hundreds of thousands of distinct CDR3 sequences, about 9.4% of them seen once, and the ten largest clones take 0.75% to 1%. This sample was shared with a second study, whose subject was yellow fever vaccine responses in identical twins.

This clonotype was sampled from a woman in her late teens or twenties in good health. The rearrangement links TRBV13 to TRBJ2-6; possibly TRBD1 for D (5 bases). Sequenced sample: PBMCs. The CDR3 sequence: CASSQLRGKANVLTF. The CDR3 DNA is TGTGCCAGCAGCCAATTAAGGGGAAAGGCCAACGTCCTGACTTTC.